The entry that follows covers one T cell receptor (beta chain) sequence. Its target is not known. This record belongs to a study of shared clonotypes between healthy human individuals. The CDR3 runs 15 residues. Trimming shortened V by 3 bases and J by 5 bases, and 16 bases separated the two germline ends. From germline, CDR1 is SEHNR and CDR2 FQNEAQ (reference sequence). Points from the study as a whole: Clonotypes that were shared across a handful of donors made up approximately 5% of naive CD4 clonotypes. Naive subsets tended to show greater estimated richness than memory subsets. In having few donors, the study represented limited genetic and exposure-history diversity. Clonotypes which were not shared had lower generation probabilities than clonotypes that all four donors shared.

Generated by immunoSEQ multiplex PCR, the TCRdb table keeps only in-frame clones and is missing some. The profile covers about 690,000 clones, with 90% appearing a single time and 34% taken by the ten largest. The chain is built from TRBV7-9 and TRBJ2-5, with D uncertain. Sequenced sample: memory CD8+ T cells from PBMCs. As to subset: CD45RO+ cells pooled with CCR7-negative TemRA cells. The sequence came from a man between 18 and 35 years old in good health. Some clones in this sample may be carry-over from other donors' samples. Written as DNA, the CDR3 is TGTGCCAGCAGCTTCACCGGCGAGGCCAGGGAGACCCAGTACTTC. Translation gives CASSFTGEARETQYF. Together with reference TRBV7-9 and TRBJ2-5, the CDR3 gives the full variable domain: DTGVSQNPRHKITKRGQNVTFRCDPISEHNRLYWYRQTLGQGPEFLTYFQNEAQLEKSRLLSDRFSAERPKGSFSTLEIQRTEQGDSAMYLCASSFTGEARETQYFGPGTRLLVL.